The 20 T cell receptor beta chains reported below all come from one sample, sequenced in a study of Ad26.COV2.S vaccination and SARS-CoV-2 variants. The data were produced by immunoSEQ multiplex PCR, yet TCRdb's version contains in-frame clones alone and is incomplete. The table includes 410,000 or so clones, about 93% detected once. Treatment in this sample: some 19 received Ad26.COV2.S at low or high dose, single or two shots; roughly 5 received placebo; per-sample allocation not given. Day 63 following the first vaccine or placebo injection was when the samples were taken. The source material was peripheral blood, sampled in a trial of Ad26.COV2.S vaccine versus placebo. The receptors come from a person between 18 and 65 years old who received the Ad26.COV2.S COVID-19 vaccine or a placebo.

This chain links TRBV30 with TRBJ2-2; D is uncertain. CDR1 and CDR2 (germline): GTSNPN, SVGIG (reference sequence). This CDR3 region has 12 residues. V was pared by 3 bases and J by 8 bases, with 10 bases between. The DNA of the CDR3 is TGTGCCTGGAGCCAATTGGGGGGGGAGCTGTTTTTT. This sequence encodes CAWSQLGGELFF.

The chain recombines TRBV6-2 or TRBV6-3 with TRBJ2-1; 10 bases align to TRBD2. Losses at the gene ends were 2 bases for V and 8 bases for J; bases not matched to a gene: 6. The CDR3 consists of 15 residues. Germline assignment: CDR1 MNHEY and CDR2 SVGEGT. The CDR3 loop reads CASSYDASGSYEQFF. The DNA of the CDR3 is TGTGCCAGCAGTTACGATGCTAGCGGGAGCTATGAGCAGTTCTTC.

V usage is TRBV27 and J usage is TRBJ2-3, with D uncertain. Per the germline V gene, CDR1 is MNHEY and CDR2 is SMNVEV (reference sequence). Trimming took off 5 bases at V and 4 bases at J, with 13 bases between the two ends. The CDR3 runs to 14 residues. CDR3 nucleotide sequence: TGTGCCAGCAGTCCGACGACTTCGTCAGATACGCAGTATTTT. Translating it yields CASSPTTSSDTQYF.

The count of this clone is one. This chain joins TRBV7-9 and TRBJ1-2; the D is unclear. CDR3 length: 13 residues. In germline, CDR1 is SEHNR, CDR2 FQNEAQ (reference sequence). With 1 base removed from V and 7 bases from J, the gap between germline ends came to 10 bases. As DNA, the CDR3 is TGTGCCAGCAGCTTAGGAGGGAACGCTGGCTACACCTTC. It is translated as CASSLGGNAGYTF.

J is TRBJ2-2 and V is TRBV3-1 (or the pseudogene TRBV3-2); no clear D gene. Trimming pared 3 bases from V and 7 bases from J, leaving 6 bases between. The length of the CDR3 is 12 residues. From germline, CDR1 is LGHDT and CDR2 YNNKEL (reference sequence). CDR3 DNA sequence: TGTGCCAGCAGCCAGGACCGCGGGGAGCTGTTTTTT. The encoded protein is CASSQDRGELFF.

This chain uses TRBV6-1 with TRBJ2-7; D may be TRBD1 (6 bases). This CDR3 has 14 amino acids. Germline CDR1 is MNHNS and CDR2 is SASEGT. V was clipped by 10 bases and J by 6 bases, with 22 bases between them. Here the CDR3 reads CATSEWGQGGEQYF. The CDR3 nucleotides read TGTGCCACCTCCGAGTGGGGACAAGGAGGCGAGCAGTACTTC.

The CDR3 here is CASSPLGTGVQPQHF. The CDR3 DNA reads TGTGCCAGTAGTCCGCTCGGGACAGGGGTTCAGCCCCAGCATTTT. The chain recombines TRBV19 with TRBJ1-5, with 10 positions matching TRBD1. The CDR3 totals 15 residues. Germline V gene lookup returns CDR1 LNHDA and CDR2 SQIVND (reference sequence). J was trimmed by 6 bases and V by 5 bases; bases with no gene match: 7. Based on the CDR3 plus reference TRBV19 and TRBJ1-5, the full variable domain is DGGITQSPKYLFRKEGQNVTLSCEQNLNHDAMYWYRQDPGQGLRLIYYSQIVNDFQKGDIAEGYSVSREKKESFPLTVTSAQKNPTAFYLCASSPLGTGVQPQHFGDGTRLSIL.

The chain recombines TRBV7-9 with TRBJ2-1, with TRBD1 identical over 7 bases. The CDR3 has 13 residues. Germline lookup yields CDR1 SEHNR and CDR2 FQNEAQ (reference sequence). After removal of 5 bases from V and 7 bases from J, the junction contained 5 bases not matched to a gene. The CDR3 protein is CASSHGTANEQFF. The CDR3 nucleotides are TGTGCCAGCAGCCACGGGACAGCGAATGAGCAGTTCTTC.

This clone was recorded a few times. The chain couples TRBV3-1 (or the pseudogene TRBV3-2) to TRBJ1-1; D is unclear. This CDR3 spans 15 amino acids. CDR1 LGHDT and CDR2 YNNKEL come from the germline V gene (reference sequence). With 2 bases removed from V and 0 bases from J, the gap between germline ends came to 10 bases. The CDR3 DNA reads TGTGCCAGCAGCCAACAGAAGATCGTGAACACTGAAGCTTTCTTT. It yields the protein CASSQQKIVNTEAFF.

V and J are TRBV6-5 and TRBJ1-5; 8 nucleotides match TRBD1. Germline trimming cut 7 bases from V and 4 bases from J; bases unmatched to any gene: 9. CDR1 is MNHEY, CDR2 SVGAGI, per germline. This CDR3 is built from 15 residues. CDR3 DNA: TGTGCCAGCAATCTGTTGACAGGGGTAAATCAGCCCCAGCATTTT. Encoded protein: CASNLLTGVNQPQHF.

V usage is TRBV10-3 and J usage is TRBJ2-2; 7 positions agree with TRBD2. V was clipped by 10 bases and J by 5 bases; unmatched bases: 7. This CDR3 is 13 amino acids long. Germline V gives CDR1 ENHRY, CDR2 SYGVKD. In DNA form, the CDR3 reads TGTGCCACGGGGAGGGAGTGGACCGGGGAGCTGTTTTTT. Translation: CATGREWTGELFF.

The chain links TRBV7-2 to TRBJ1-2, with D hard to call. The V and J ends lost 3 bases and 2 bases respectively, with 10 bases between them. The CDR3 length is 14 residues. Germline V lookup: CDR1 SGHTA, CDR2 FQGNSA. DNA for the CDR3: TGTGCCAGCAGCTTCCAGCCATTAAACTATGGCTACACCTTC. Its translation is CASSFQPLNYGYTF.

This chain links TRBV27 with TRBJ2-1; TRBD2 might be the D (5 bases). V lost 5 bases to trimming and J lost 10 bases, with 12 bases between them. The CDR3 is 12 amino acids. Germline-derived CDR1 and CDR2 are MNHEY and SMNVEV (reference sequence). CDR3 DNA sequence: TGTGCCAGCAGTGTTGGGAGTAGGGAGCAGTTCTTC. It is translated as CASSVGSREQFF.

This clone has only one observation. The chain joins TRBV12-3 or TRBV12-4 to TRBJ1-1; D is perhaps TRBD1 (5 bases). V lost 7 bases and J 3 bases, leaving 12 bases between the germline ends. The CDR3 has 13 amino acids. The CDR3 DNA reads TGTGCCAGCACTCAGGGAGGCTACACTGAAGCTTTCTTT. As protein: CASTQGGYTEAFF.

The chain has TRBV4-3 and TRBJ1-2; D is unclear. V lost 0 bases and J 3 bases, leaving 8 bases between the germline ends. This CDR3 has 14 amino acids. Germline loops: CDR1 LGHNA, CDR2 YSLEER. The CDR3, as DNA: TGCGCCAGCAGCCAAGACCCGACGTACTATGGCTACACCTTC. Amino acids: CASSQDPTYYGYTF.

About this clone itself: Its ends do not fully match the called genes, so a read error is possible. The J gene is TRBJ2-5, the V gene TRBV25-1; a possible D gene is TRBD2 (5 bases). There are 11 residues in the CDR3. CDR1 and CDR2 from the germline V gene are MGHDK and SYGVNS. CDR3 residues: CASMVSDYSHF. The DNA of the CDR3 is TGTGCCAGCATGGTTTCAGACTATTCGCACTTC.

V and J are TRBV6-2 or TRBV6-3 and TRBJ1-4, with 11 positions matching TRBD1. V lost 0 bases, J lost 3 bases, and 12 bases stayed unmatched. Germline V lookup: CDR1 MNHEY, CDR2 SVGEGT. The CDR3 is 20 residues long. In DNA, the CDR3 is TGTGCCAGCAGTTACTCGACGGTCTGGACAGGGGGCGAGGCTAATGAAAAACTGTTTTTT. Its translation is CASSYSTVWTGGEANEKLFF.

The V gene is TRBV4-1, the J gene TRBJ2-7; D is perhaps TRBD2 (5 bases). V was shortened by 2 bases and J by 7 bases, with 12 bases between the two germline ends. CDR3 length: 13 amino acids. CDR1 is MGHRA, CDR2 YSYEKL, per germline. The CDR3 DNA reads as TGCGCCAGCAGCCAACCTGCAGGCGGGGAGCAGTACTTC. It codes for CASSQPAGGEQYF.

This clone has a single count. This sequence joins TRBV29-1 and TRBJ2-5; TRBD1 agrees at 7 bases. With V trimmed by 6 bases and J by 4 bases, 2 bases remained unmatched. The CDR3 contains 11 residues. CDR1 is SQVTM and CDR2 is ANQGSEA in the germline V gene. The CDR3 reads CSVYRGETQYF. The CDR3 nucleotides read TGCAGCGTGTACAGGGGAGAGACCCAGTACTTC.

The rearrangement uses TRBV27 and TRBJ1-6; D unclear. The CDR3 has 14 amino acids. CDR1 is MNHEY, CDR2 SMNVEV, per germline (reference sequence). V was trimmed by 2 bases and J by 6 bases, leaving 8 bases between them. The CDR3: CASSLRVSNSPLHF. The CDR3 DNA reads as TGTGCCAGCAGTTTACGGGTATCTAATTCACCCCTCCACTTT.